This entry describes one T cell receptor (beta chain). Its antigen is as yet unknown. Method: immunoSEQ multiplex PCR; TCRdb's copy keeps in-frame clones and lacks some. The sample lists 95,000 to 150,000 clones, about 90% occurring once. CDR1 and CDR2 (germline): SNHLY, FYNNEI. Trimming took 6 bases from V and 3 from J, leaving 14 bases between them. This CDR3 spans 15 amino acids. These data belong to a study of OX40 agonist ivuxolimab in advanced cancers. The wider study: In three patients, partial responses were observed, one with hepatocellular carcinoma and two with cutaneous melanoma.

Study observations and caveats: Circulating CD4+ and CD8+ T cells showed clonal expansion by week 6 at 0.1 to 3.0 mg/kg.

This sequence originates from an adult with an advanced solid tumor such as melanoma, head and neck, liver or kidney cancer. J is TRBJ2-2 and V is TRBV2, with D uncertain. Sequenced here: CD4+ or CD8+ T cells sorted from blood, sampled in a trial of the OX40 agonist ivuxolimab. DNA of the CDR3: TGTGCCAGCAGCCAGAGCGTGGGCGACACCGGGGAGCTGTTTTTT. Protein sequence: CASSQSVGDTGELFF.